The entry below gives a single T cell receptor beta chain sequence along with its context. Its antigen is unidentified. Trimming pared 4 bases from V and 7 bases from J, leaving 13 bases between. Germline V gives CDR1 LGHDT, CDR2 YNNKEL (reference sequence). This CDR3 has 14 residues. Libraries were made from TCR beta cDNA, and they carried unique molecular identifiers. TCRdb reprocessed the PCR reads via MiXCR and lists one record per CDR3 protein. This table has around 400,000 distinct CDR3 sequences, about a third appearing once. The source of the sample is a study of post-analysis software for immune sequencing data. Findings and caveats of the study: Patients used about five TRBV segments, including TRBV5-6, TRBV5-1 and TRBV20-1, more often than controls.

The gene calls are TRBV3-1 and TRBJ1-4; D is possibly TRBD1 (6 bases). The receptor comes from a girl between 5 and 17 years old with multiple sclerosis. Sequencing was carried out using blood. The CDR3 protein is CASSRIQGSEKLFF. The DNA for the CDR3 is TGTGCCAGCAGCCGGATACAGGGTAGTGAAAAACTGTTTTTT.